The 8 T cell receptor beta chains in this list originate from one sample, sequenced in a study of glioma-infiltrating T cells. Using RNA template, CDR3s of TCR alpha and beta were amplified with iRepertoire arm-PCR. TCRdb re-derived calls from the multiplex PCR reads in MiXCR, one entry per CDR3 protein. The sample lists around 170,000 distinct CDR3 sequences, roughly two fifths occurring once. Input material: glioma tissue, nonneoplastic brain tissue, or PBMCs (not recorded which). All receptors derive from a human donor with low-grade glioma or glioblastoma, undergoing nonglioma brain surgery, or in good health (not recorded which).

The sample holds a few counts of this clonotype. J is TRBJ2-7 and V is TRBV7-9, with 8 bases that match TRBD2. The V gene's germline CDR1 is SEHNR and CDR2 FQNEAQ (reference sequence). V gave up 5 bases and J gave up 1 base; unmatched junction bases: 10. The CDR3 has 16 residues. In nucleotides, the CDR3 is TGTGCCAGCAGCGGTAGCGTTGAGCGGGAGTCCTACGAGCAGTACTTC. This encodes CASSGSVERESYEQYF.

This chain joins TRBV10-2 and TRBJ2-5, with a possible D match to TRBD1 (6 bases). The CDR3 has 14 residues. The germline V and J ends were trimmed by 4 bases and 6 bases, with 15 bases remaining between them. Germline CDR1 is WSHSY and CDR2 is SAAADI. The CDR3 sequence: CASSASRGRKTQYF. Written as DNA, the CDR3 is TGCGCCAGCAGTGCGTCTAGGGGGAGAAAGACCCAGTACTTC.

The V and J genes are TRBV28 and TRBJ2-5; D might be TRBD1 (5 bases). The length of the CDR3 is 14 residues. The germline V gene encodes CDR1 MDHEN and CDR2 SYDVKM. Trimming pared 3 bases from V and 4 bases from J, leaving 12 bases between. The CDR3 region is CASSFFQGPETQYF. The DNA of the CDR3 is TGTGCCAGCAGTTTTTTTCAGGGCCCAGAGACCCAGTACTTC.

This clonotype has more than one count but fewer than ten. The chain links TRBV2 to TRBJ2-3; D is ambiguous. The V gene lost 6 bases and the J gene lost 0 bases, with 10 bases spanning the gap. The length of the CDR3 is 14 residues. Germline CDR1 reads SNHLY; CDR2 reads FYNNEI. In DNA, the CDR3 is TGTGCCAGCAGCATACTGGACAGCACAGATACGCAGTATTTT. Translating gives CASSILDSTDTQYF.

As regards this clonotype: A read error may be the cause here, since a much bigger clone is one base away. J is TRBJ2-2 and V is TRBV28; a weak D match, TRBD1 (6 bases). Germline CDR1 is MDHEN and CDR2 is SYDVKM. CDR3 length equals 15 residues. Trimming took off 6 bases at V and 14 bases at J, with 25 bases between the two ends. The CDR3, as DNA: TGTGCCAGCAGCCGTTTCCAGGGGACCCAACCAAGCCTGTTTTTT. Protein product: CASSRFQGTQPSLFF.

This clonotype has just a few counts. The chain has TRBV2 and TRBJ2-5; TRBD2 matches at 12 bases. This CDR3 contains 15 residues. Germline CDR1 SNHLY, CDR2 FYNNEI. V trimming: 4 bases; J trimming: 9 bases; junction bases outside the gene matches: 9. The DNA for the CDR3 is TGTGCCAGCAGTGGCTCCGGGACTAGCGGGCGTGCCCAGTACTTC. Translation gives CASSGSGTSGRAQYF.

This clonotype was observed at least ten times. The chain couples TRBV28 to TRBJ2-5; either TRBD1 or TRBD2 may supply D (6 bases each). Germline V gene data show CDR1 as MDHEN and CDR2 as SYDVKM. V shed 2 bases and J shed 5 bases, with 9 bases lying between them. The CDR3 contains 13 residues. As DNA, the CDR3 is TGTGCCAGCAGTTTAGGGGGGCTTGAGACCCAGTACTTC. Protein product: CASSLGGLETQYF.

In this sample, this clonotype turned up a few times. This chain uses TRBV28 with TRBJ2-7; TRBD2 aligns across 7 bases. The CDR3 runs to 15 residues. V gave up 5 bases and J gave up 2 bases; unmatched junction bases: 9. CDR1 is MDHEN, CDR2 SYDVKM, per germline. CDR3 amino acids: CASSPSSGTAYEQYF. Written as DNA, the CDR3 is TGTGCCAGCAGTCCTTCAAGCGGGACCGCCTACGAGCAGTACTTC.